The 2 T cell receptor beta chains presented below share a single source sample, sequenced in a study of blood T cell repertoires in COVID-19 (dated by TCRdb to about 2020). Library creation used the immunoSEQ multiplex PCR assay. Here the immuneACCESS table is served through TCRdb, limited to in-frame sequences with V and J called. Missing clones are a known gap in these copies; in checked studies unresolved V genes cover under half, and the rest lacks a known reason. Counted in this sample were about 75,000 clones; roughly 78% of them appeared once. The ten largest account for 5.4% of the sample. Sequencing input: peripheral blood. The origin of the receptors is a woman of 80 years or more with active or convalescent COVID-19.

The chain recombines TRBV14 with TRBJ2-2; TRBD1 agrees at 10 bases. The V segment lost 2 bases and the J segment 0 bases; nucleotides outside the gene matches: 6. From germline, CDR1 is SGHDN and CDR2 FVKESK. The CDR3 runs 18 residues. The CDR3 here is CASSQRMTGGSNTGELFF. As DNA, the CDR3 is TGTGCCAGCAGCCAACGAATGACAGGGGGCTCGAACACCGGGGAGCTGTTTTTT.

The chain employs TRBV7-8 and TRBJ2-7, with TRBD2 matching over 10 bases. V shed 5 bases and J 5 bases; nucleotides not matched to a gene: 15. The CDR3 totals 17 residues. CDR1 and CDR2 (germline): SGHVS, FQNEAQ. Written as DNA, the CDR3 is TGTGCCAGCAGCACGCCCTTTCTAGCGGGAGTTTGGGACGAGCAGTACTTC. Translation: CASSTPFLAGVWDEQYF.